This entry describes one TCR beta chain. CDR3 length: 13 residues. Trimming shortened V by 0 bases and J by 3 bases, and 6 bases separated the two germline ends. CDR1 and CDR2 (germline): KGHSH, LQKENI. These data belong to a study of blood T cell repertoires in COVID-19. The authors' processing: Using reference gene primer amplification, nucleated cell counts were estimated. TCRdb's table, derived via immunoSEQ multiplex PCR, lists solely in-frame clones and lacks some. Clone size and V and J calls were adopted from that table, with D and trimming inferred from the DNA. Of around 290,000 clones in the sample, about nine tenths were seen once.

This clonotype was sampled from a woman aged 25 to 45 who had recovered from COVID-19. The sample comprised PBMCs or T cells enriched from blood (not recorded which). V usage is TRBV18 and J usage is TRBJ2-7; no clear D gene. This CDR3 is CASSPPASYEQYF. CDR3 coding DNA: TGTGCCAGCTCACCACCCGCCAGCTACGAGCAGTACTTC.